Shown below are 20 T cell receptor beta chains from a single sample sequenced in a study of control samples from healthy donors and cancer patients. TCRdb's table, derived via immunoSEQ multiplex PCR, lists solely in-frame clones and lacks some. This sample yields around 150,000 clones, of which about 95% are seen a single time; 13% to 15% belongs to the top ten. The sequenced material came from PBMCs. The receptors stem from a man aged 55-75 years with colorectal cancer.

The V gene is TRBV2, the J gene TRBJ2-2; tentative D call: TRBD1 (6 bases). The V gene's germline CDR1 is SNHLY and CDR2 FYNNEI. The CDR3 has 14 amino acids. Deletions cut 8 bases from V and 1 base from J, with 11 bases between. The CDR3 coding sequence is TGTGCCAGCCGGGACAACCTGAACACCGGGGAGCTGTTTTTT. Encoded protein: CASRDNLNTGELFF.

The CDR3 loop reads CASSWTGIGEKLFF. CDR3 nucleotides: TGTGCCAGCAGTTGGACAGGGATCGGCGAAAAACTGTTTTTT. J is TRBJ1-4 and V is TRBV25-1; 8 bases fit TRBD1. The CDR3 consists of 14 residues. The germline V gene has CDR1 MGHDK and CDR2 SYGVNS. With 5 bases clipped from V and 8 bases from J, the junction kept 7 bases outside the gene matches.

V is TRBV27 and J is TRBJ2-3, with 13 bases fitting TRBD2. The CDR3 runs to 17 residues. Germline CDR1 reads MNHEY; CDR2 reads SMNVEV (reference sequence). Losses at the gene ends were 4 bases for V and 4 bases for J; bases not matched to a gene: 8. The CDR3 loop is CASSSPLLAGGPDTQYF. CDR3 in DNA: TGTGCCAGCAGTTCACCTCTACTAGCGGGGGGGCCAGATACGCAGTATTTT.

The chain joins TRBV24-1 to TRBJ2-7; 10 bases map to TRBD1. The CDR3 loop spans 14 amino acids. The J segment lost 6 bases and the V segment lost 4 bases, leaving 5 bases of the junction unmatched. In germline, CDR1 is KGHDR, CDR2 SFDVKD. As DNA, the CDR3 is TGTGCCACCAGTGAGCGGGACAGGGGAGGCGAGCAGTACTTC. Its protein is CATSERDRGGEQYF.

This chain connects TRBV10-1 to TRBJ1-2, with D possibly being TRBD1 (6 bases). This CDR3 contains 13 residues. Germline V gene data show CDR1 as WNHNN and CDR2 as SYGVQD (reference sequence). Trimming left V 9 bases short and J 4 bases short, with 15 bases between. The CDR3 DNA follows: TGCGCCAGAACCCGGACAGCATTCTATGGCTACACCTTC. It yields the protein CARTRTAFYGYTF.

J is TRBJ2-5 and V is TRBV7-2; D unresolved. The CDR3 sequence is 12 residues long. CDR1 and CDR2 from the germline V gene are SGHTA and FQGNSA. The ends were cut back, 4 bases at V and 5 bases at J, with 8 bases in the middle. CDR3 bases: TGTGCCAGCAGCTGGGTGGGGGAGACCCAGTACTTC. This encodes CASSWVGETQYF. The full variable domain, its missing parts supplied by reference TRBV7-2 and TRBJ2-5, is GAGVSQSPSNKVTEKGKDVELRCDPISGHTALYWYRQSLGQGLEFLIYFQGNSAPDKSGLPSDRFSAERTGGSVSTLTIQRTQQEDSAVYLCASSWVGETQYFGPGTRLLVL.

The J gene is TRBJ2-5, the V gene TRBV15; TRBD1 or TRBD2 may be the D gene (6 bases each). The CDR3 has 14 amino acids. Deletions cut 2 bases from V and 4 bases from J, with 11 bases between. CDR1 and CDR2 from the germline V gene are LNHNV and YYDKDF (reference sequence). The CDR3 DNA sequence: TGTGCCACCAGCAGATTCGGAGGGGGAGAGACCCAGTACTTC. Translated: CATSRFGGGETQYF.

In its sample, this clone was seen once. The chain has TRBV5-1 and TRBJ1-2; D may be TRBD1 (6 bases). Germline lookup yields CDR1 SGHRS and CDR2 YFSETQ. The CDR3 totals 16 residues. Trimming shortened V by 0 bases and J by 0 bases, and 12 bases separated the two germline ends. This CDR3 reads CASSLDRDNTNYGYTF. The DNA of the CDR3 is TGCGCCAGCAGCTTGGACAGGGACAACACTAACTATGGCTACACCTTC.

In nucleotides, the CDR3 is TGTGCCAGCAGCCTTAGGCGGATCTCCTACGAGCAGTACTTC. Its translation: CASSLRRISYEQYF. V usage is TRBV6-2 or TRBV6-3 and J usage is TRBJ2-7, with D hard to call. The CDR3 runs to 14 residues. In germline, CDR1 is MNHEY, CDR2 SVGEGT. V lost 6 bases and J lost 0, with 12 bases in between.

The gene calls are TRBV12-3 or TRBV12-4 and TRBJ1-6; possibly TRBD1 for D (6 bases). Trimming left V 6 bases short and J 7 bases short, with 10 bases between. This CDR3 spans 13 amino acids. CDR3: CASSPDRNSPLHF. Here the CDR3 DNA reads TGTGCCAGCAGCCCAGACAGGAATTCACCCCTCCACTTT.

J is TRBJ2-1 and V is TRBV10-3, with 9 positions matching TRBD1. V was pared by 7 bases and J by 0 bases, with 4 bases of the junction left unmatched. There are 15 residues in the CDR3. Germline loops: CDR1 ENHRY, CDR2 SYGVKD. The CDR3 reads CAINGQGSSYNEQFF. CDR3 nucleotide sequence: TGTGCCATCAATGGACAGGGGAGCTCCTACAATGAGCAGTTCTTC.

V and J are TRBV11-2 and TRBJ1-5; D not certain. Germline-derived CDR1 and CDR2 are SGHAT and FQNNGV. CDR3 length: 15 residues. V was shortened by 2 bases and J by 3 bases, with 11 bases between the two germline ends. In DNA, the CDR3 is TGTGCCAGCAGCTTATCGGGCACCAACAATCAGCCCCAGCATTTT. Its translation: CASSLSGTNNQPQHF.

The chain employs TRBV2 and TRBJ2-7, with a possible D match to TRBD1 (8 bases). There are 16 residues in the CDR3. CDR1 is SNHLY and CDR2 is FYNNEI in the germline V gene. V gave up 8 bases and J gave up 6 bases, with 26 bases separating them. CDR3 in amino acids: CASEAGPGRGPSEQYF. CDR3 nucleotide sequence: TGTGCCAGCGAAGCGGGGCCGGGCAGGGGGCCGTCCGAGCAGTACTTC.

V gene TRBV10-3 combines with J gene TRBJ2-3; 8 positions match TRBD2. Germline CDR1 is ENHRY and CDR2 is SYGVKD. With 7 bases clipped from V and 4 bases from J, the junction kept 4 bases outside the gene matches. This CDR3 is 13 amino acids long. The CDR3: CAIKAGGPDTQYF. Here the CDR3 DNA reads TGTGCCATCAAGGCGGGGGGCCCAGATACGCAGTATTTT.

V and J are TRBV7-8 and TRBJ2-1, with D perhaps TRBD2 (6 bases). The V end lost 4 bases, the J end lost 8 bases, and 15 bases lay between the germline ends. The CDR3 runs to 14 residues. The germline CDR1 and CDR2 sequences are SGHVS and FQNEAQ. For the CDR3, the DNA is TGTGCCAGCAGCTCCCCCGTCGGAGGGGATGAGCAGTTCTTC. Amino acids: CASSSPVGGDEQFF. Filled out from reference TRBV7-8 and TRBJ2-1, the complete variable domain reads GAGVSQSPRYKVAKRGQDVALRCDPISGHVSLFWYQQALGQGPEFLTYFQNEAQLDKSGLPSDRFFAERPEGSVSTLKIQRTQQEDSAVYLCASSSPVGGDEQFFGPGTRLTVL.

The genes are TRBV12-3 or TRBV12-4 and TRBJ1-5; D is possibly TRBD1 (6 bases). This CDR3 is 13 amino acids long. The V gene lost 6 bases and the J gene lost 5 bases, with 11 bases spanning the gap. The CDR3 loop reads CASSLTGHQPQHF. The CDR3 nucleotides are TGTGCCAGCAGCCTTACAGGGCATCAGCCCCAGCATTTT.

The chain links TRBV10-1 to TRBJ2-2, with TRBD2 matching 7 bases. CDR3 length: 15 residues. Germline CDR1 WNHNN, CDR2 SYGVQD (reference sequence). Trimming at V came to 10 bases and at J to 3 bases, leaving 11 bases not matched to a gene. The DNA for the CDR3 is TGCGCCACCGAGCTAGCGGAAGGGGACACCGGGGAGCTGTTTTTT. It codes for CATELAEGDTGELFF.

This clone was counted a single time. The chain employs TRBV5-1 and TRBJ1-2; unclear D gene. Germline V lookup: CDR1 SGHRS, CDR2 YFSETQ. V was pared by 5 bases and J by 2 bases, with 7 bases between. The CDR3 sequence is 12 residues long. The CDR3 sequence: CASRGDNYGYTF. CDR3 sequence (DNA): TGCGCCAGCAGAGGTGACAACTATGGCTACACCTTC. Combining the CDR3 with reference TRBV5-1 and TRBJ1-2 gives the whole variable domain KAGVTQTPRYLIKTRGQQVTLSCSPISGHRSVSWYQQTPGQGLQFLFEYFSETQRNKGNFPGRFSGRQFSNSRSEMNVSTLELGDSALYLCASRGDNYGYTFGSGTRLTVV.

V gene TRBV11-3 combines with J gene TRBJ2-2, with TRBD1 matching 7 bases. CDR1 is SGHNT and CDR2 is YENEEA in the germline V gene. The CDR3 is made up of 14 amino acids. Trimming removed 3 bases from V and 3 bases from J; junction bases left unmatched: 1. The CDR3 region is CASSFQGDTGELFF. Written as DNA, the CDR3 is TGTGCCAGCAGCTTCCAGGGGGACACCGGGGAGCTGTTTTTT.

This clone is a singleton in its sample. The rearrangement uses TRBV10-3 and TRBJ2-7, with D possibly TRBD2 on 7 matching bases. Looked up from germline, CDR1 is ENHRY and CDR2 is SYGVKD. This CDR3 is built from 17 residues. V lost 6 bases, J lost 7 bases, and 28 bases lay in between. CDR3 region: CAISIKRGGGAGEEQYF. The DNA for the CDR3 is TGTGCCATCAGCATCAAACGAGGCGGGGGCGCCGGTGAGGAGCAGTACTTC.